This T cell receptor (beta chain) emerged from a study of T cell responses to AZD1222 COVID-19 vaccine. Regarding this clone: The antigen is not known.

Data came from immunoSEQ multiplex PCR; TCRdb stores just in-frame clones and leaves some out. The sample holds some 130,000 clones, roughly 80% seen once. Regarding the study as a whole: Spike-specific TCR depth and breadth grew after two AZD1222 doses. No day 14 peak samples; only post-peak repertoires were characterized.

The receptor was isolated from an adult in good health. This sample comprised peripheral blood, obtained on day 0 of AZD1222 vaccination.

DNA for the CDR3: TGTGCCAGCAGGGCAGACAGGGGGTCTGGTAATTCACCCCTCCACTTT. It translates to CASRADRGSGNSPLHF. The V call is TRBV2, the J call TRBJ1-6; TRBD1 matches 9 bases. In germline, CDR1 is SNHLY, CDR2 FYNNEI. This CDR3 spans 16 amino acids. V trimming: 6 bases; J trimming: 6 bases; junction bases outside the gene matches: 9.